This T cell receptor beta chain is from a study of T cells in Graves' hyperthyroidism and ophthalmopathy (dated by TCRdb to between 2018 and 2021). At the level of the whole study: A discovery cohort of roughly 100 patients, roughly 45 with Graves' ophthalmopathy and approximately 60 with stable Graves' hyperthyroidism, was used to find distinguishing TCR V-J signatures. An independent validation cohort of fewer than 20 hyperthyroidism patients and about 16 patients who later progressed to ophthalmopathy tested prospective prediction of ophthalmopathy. Once sampling was done, hyperthyroidism patients were given methimazole at a starting dose of 30 mg daily, whereas ophthalmopathy patients were given high-dose intravenous methylprednisolone. The study also compared thyroid tissue and blood T-cell repertoires from about 6 Graves' hyperthyroidism patients. For training and testing, the approximately 97 patients in the discovery cohort were randomly divided in a 7:3 ratio. TCR Vbeta CDR3 sequencing of roughly 140 peripheral blood samples (over 40 ophthalmopathy, about 74 hyperthyroidism and approximately 17 progressor patients) is reported in the paper. Beyond this particular receptor, the publication reports: Sample size was not statistically predetermined, and blinding of investigators to group allocation was not performed. In validation, the model predicted progression to ophthalmopathy with roughly 70% sensitivity and less than 80% specificity, a median of around 6.6 months before onset. Blood samples also contained most of the expanded thyroid clonotypes (frequency above 0.001), which suggests that blood repertoires may reflect thyroid immune responses. A model built on a 13 V-J signature distinguished ophthalmopathy from stable hyperthyroidism, reaching about 89% sensitivity and 81.08% specificity in cross-validation and 80%/75% in testing.

In its sample, this clonotype was seen a few times. The clone's antigen remains unknown. The germline gene is not matched at one end of the junction; a read error may be the cause. Exclusion was applied to patients with uncontrolled infections, other autoimmune diseases, pregnancy or lactation. Diagnoses were established on the basis of clinical symptoms, serum thyroxine and TRAb, thyroid ultrasound, and orbital computed tomography. Total RNA was extracted with Trizol reagent, and quality was checked on an Agilent 2100 Bioanalyzer. Spanning cysteine to phenylalanine, the CDR3 consists of 14 amino acids. Solely the CDR3 DNA is kept, with 42 bases framed from the first base. According to the germline V gene (reference sequence), CDR1 reads SEHNR and CDR2 reads FQNEAQ. TCR beta CDR3 regions were amplified from RNA transcripts. The TCR CDR3 was subjected to a first round of RT-PCR using the HTBI primer set and the Qiagen OneStep RT-PCR kit. A second multiplex PCR round built the libraries, followed by size selection and purification. Paired-end sequencing of the libraries was performed with 100 bp reads on an Illumina HiSeq2000. As for how the authors treated the data: SOAPnuke was used to process the raw data, throwing out any read that contained adapters or uncalled bases, had a mean Phred below 15, or lacked an exact constant-primer or identifier match. High-quality paired reads were merged with COPE v1.2.5, and unique nucleotide sequences were defined as clonotypes. MiTCR v1.1 was used to align the clonotypes against IMGT TRBV, TRBD and TRBJ reference segments. Analysis was restricted to V-J combinations with a frequency above 0.0001, which covered 98% to 99.2% of repertoires. The TCS score was defined as F50 (clonal expansion) divided by E x V (chaos), with BLOSUM62-based TCRdist calculated between CDR3 peptides within each V-J. Welch's t-statistics and random forest reduced some 510 V-J features to 10 to 15, which were used in a naive Bayes classifier (R e1071). The similarity between thyroid and blood repertoires was quantified using the Morisita-Horn index. The public reads were run again by TCRdb, first through fastp at Q25 and then through MiXCR, and only productive beta chains were kept. Under each unique CDR3 protein, matching rows form one entry showing the most common genes and DNA. TCRdb, not the authors, supplied the V and J calls. Recorded for this sample are about 660,000 distinct CDR3 sequences; roughly 46% of them occurred a single time. The ten most abundant clones make up about 7% of the sample.

Rearrangement joined TRBV7-9 to TRBJ1-6, with no D gene named confidently. The origin of this receptor is an adult man with Graves' disease, either hyperthyroidism or ophthalmopathy (not recorded which). Source material: peripheral blood or thyroid tissue (not recorded which). Read as DNA, the sequence is TGCGCCAGCAGCTTTTTATGGCGGGATTCACCCCTCCACTTT. This sequence encodes CASSFLWRDSPLHF.